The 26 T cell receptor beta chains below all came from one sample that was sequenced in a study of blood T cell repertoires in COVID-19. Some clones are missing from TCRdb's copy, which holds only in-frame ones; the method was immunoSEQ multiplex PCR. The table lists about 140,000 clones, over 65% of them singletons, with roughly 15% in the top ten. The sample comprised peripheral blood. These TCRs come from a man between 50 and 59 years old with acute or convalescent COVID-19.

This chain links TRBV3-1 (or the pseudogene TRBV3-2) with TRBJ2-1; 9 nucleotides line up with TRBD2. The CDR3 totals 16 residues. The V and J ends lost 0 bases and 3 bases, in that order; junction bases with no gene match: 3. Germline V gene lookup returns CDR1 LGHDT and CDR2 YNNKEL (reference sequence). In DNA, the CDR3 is TGTGCCAGCAGCCAAGAGACTAGCGGAGACTACAATGAGCAGTTCTTC. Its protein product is CASSQETSGDYNEQFF.

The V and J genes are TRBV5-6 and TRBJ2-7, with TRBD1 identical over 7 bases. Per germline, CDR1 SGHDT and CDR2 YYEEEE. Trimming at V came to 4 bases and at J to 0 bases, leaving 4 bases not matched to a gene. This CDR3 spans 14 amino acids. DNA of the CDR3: TGTGCCAGCAGCGAAACAGGGGCCTCCTACGAGCAGTACGTC. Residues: CASSETGASYEQYV.

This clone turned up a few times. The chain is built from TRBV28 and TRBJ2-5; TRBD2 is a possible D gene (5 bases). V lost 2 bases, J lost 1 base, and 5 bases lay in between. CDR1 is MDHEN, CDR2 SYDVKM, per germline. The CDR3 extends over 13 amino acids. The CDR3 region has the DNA TGTGCCAGCAGTTTAAGCGGCCAAGAGACCCAGTACTTC. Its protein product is CASSLSGQETQYF.

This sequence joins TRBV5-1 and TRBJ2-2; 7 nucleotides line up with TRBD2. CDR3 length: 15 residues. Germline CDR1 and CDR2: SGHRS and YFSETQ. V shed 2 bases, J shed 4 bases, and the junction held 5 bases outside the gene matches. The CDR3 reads CASSFVPGGTGELFF. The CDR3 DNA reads TGCGCCAGCAGCTTTGTCCCGGGGGGCACCGGGGAGCTGTTTTTT.

The CDR3 DNA sequence: TGTGCCAGCAGTGACGCGTACTCTGGAAACACCATATATTTT. Protein: CASSDAYSGNTIYF. V and J are TRBV25-1 and TRBJ1-3; D uncertain. This CDR3 contains 14 residues. The ends were cut back, 3 bases at V and 0 bases at J, with 6 bases in the middle. Germline values: CDR1 MGHDK, CDR2 SYGVNS.

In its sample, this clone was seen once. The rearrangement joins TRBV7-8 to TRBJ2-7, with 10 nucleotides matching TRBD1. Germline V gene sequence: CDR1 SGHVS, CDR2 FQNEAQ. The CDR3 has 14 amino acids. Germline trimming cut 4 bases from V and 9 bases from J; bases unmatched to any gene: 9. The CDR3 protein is CASSSGTGEGLQYV. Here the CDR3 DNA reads TGTGCCAGCAGCTCAGGGACAGGGGAAGGACTGCAGTACGTC.

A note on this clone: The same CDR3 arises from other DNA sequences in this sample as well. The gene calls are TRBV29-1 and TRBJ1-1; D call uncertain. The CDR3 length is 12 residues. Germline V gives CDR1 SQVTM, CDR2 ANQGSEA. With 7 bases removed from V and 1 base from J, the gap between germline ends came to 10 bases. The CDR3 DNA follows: TGCAGCGCCGCGACGGGGAACACTGAAGCTTTCTTT. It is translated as CSAATGNTEAFF.

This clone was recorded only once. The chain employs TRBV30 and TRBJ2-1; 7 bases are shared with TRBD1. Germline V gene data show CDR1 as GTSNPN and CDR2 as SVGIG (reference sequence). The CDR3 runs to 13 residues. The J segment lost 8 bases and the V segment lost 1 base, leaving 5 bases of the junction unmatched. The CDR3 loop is CAWSGDRKYEQFF. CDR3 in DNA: TGTGCCTGGAGTGGGGACAGAAAGTATGAGCAGTTCTTC. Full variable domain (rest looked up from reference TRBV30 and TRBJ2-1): SQTIHQWPATLVQPVGSPLSLECTVEGTSNPNLYWYRQAAGRGLQLLFYSVGIGQISSEVPQNLSASRPQDRQFILSSKKLLLSDSGFYLCAWSGDRKYEQFFGPGTRLTVL.

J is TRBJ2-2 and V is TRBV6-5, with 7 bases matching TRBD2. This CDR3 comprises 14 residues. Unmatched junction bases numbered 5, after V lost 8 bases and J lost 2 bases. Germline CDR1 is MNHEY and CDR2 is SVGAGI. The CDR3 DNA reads TGTGCCAGCCCGGGACTATCAAACACCGGGGAGCTGTTTTTT. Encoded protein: CASPGLSNTGELFF.

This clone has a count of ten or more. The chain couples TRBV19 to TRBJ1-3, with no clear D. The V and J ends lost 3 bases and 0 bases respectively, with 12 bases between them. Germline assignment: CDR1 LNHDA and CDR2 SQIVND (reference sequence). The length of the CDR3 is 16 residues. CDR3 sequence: CASSIRSLGSGNTIYF. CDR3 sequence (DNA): TGTGCCAGTAGTATTCGGAGTCTGGGCTCTGGAAACACCATATATTTT.

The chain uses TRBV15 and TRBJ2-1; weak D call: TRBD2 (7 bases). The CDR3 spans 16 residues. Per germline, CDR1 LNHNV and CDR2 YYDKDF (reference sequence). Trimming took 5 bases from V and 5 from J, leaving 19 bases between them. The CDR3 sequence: CATSGFGGAGDNEQFF. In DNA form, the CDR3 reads TGTGCCACCAGCGGATTTGGGGGGGCCGGGGACAATGAGCAGTTCTTC.

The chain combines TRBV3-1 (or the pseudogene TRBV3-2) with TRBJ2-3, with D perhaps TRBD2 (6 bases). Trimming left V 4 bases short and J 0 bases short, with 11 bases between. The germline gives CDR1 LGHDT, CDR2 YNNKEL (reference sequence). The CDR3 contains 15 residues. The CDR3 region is CASSRSGSSTDTQYF. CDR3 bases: TGTGCCAGCAGCCGTTCCGGGAGTAGCACAGATACGCAGTATTTT.

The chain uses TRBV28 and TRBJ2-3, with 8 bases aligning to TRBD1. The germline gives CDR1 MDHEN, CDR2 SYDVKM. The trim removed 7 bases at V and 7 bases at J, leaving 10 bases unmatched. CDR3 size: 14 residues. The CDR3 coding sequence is TGTGCCAGCACCCCGGACAGGGTTGTGAATACGCAGTATTTT. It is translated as CASTPDRVVNTQYF.

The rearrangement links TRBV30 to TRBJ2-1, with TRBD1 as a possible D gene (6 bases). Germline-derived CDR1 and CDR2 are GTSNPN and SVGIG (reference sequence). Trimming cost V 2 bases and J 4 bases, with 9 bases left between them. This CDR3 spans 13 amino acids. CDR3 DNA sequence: TGTGCCTGGAGTCGGGACACTTACAATGAGCAGTTCTTC. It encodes CAWSRDTYNEQFF. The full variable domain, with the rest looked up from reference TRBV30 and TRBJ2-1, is SQTIHQWPATLVQPVGSPLSLECTVEGTSNPNLYWYRQAAGRGLQLLFYSVGIGQISSEVPQNLSASRPQDRQFILSSKKLLLSDSGFYLCAWSRDTYNEQFFGPGTRLTVL.

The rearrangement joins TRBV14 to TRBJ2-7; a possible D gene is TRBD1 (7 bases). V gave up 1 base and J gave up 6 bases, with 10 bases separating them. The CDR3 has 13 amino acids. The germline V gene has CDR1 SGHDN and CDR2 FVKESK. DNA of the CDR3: TGTGCCAGCAGCCAAGGGAGGGGGCGCGAGCAGTACTTC. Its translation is CASSQGRGREQYF.

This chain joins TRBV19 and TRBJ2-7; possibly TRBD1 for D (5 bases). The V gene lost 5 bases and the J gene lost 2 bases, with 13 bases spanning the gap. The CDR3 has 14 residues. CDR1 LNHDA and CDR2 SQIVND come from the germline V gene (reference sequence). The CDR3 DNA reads TGTGCCAGTAGTGCTCAGGGTTATACCTACGAGCAGTACTTC. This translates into CASSAQGYTYEQYF.

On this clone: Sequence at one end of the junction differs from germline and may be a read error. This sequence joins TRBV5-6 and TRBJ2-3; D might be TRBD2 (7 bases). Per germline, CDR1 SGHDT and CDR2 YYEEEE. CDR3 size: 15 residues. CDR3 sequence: CASSLARGAGRYAVF. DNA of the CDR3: TGTGCCAGCAGCTTGGCTCGGGGGGCTGGGAGATACGCAGTATTT. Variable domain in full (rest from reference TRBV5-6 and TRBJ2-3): DAGVTQSPTHLIKTRGQQVTLRCSPKSGHDTVSWYQQALGQGPQFIFQYYEEEERQRGNFPDRFSGHQFPNYSSELNVNALLLGDSALYLCASSLARGAGRYAVFGPGTRLTVL.

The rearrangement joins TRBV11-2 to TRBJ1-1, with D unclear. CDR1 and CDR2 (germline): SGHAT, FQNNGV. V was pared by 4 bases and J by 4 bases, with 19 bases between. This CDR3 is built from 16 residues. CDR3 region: CASSYLSGSTGTEAFF. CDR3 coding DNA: TGTGCCAGCAGCTATCTTTCGGGATCCACGGGCACTGAAGCTTTCTTT.

This CDR3 reads CASSLPRGRGEQYF. As DNA, the CDR3 is TGTGCCAGCAGCTTACCACGCGGGCGGGGAGAGCAGTACTTC. The chain combines TRBV7-9 with TRBJ2-7; weak D call: TRBD2 (6 bases). CDR3 length: 14 amino acids. V lost 2 bases, J lost 7 bases, and 15 bases lay in between. Per the germline V gene, CDR1 is SEHNR and CDR2 is FQNEAQ (reference sequence). The variable domain in full, completed from reference TRBV7-9 and TRBJ2-7, reads DTGVSQNPRHKITKRGQNVTFRCDPISEHNRLYWYRQTLGQGPEFLTYFQNEAQLEKSRLLSDRFSAERPKGSFSTLEIQRTEQGDSAMYLCASSLPRGRGEQYFGPGTRLTVT.

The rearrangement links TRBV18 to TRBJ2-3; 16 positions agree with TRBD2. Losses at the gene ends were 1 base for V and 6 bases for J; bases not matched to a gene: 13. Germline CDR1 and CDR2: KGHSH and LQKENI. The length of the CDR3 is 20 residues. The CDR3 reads CASSPLRKGTSGGVKDTQYF. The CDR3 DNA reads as TGTGCCAGCTCACCACTGCGAAAAGGGACTAGCGGGGGGGTAAAGGATACGCAGTATTTT. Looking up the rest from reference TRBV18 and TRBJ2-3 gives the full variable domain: NAGVMQNPRHLVRRRGQEARLRCSPMKGHSHVYWYRQLPEEGLKFMVYLQKENIIDESGMPKERFSAEFPKEGPSILRIQQVVRGDSAAYFCASSPLRKGTSGGVKDTQYFGPGTRLTVL.

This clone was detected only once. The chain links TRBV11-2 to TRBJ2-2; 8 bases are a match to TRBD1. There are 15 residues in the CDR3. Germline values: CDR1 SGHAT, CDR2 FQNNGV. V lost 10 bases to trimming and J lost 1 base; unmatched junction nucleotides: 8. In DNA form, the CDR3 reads TGTGCCACCCAGGCCAGGGGGCGGAACACCGGGGAGCTGTTTTTT. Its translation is CATQARGRNTGELFF.

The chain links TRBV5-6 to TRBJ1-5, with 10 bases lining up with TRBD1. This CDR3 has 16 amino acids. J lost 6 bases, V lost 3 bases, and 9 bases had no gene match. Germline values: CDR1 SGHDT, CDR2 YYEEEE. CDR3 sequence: CASSSDRGLGSQPQHF. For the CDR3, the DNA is TGTGCCAGCAGCTCCGACAGGGGGCTCGGGAGTCAGCCCCAGCATTTT. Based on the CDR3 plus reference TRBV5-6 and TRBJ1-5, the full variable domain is DAGVTQSPTHLIKTRGQQVTLRCSPKSGHDTVSWYQQALGQGPQFIFQYYEEEERQRGNFPDRFSGHQFPNYSSELNVNALLLGDSALYLCASSSDRGLGSQPQHFGDGTRLSIL.

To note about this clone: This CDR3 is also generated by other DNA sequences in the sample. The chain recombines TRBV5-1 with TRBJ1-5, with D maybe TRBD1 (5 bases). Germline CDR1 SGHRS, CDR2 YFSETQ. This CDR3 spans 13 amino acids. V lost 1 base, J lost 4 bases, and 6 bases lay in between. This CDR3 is CASSLQGNQPQHF. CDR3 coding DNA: TGCGCCAGCAGCTTGCAGGGTAATCAGCCCCAGCATTTT. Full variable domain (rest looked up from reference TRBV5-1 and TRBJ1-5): KAGVTQTPRYLIKTRGQQVTLSCSPISGHRSVSWYQQTPGQGLQFLFEYFSETQRNKGNFPGRFSGRQFSNSRSEMNVSTLELGDSALYLCASSLQGNQPQHFGDGTRLSIL.

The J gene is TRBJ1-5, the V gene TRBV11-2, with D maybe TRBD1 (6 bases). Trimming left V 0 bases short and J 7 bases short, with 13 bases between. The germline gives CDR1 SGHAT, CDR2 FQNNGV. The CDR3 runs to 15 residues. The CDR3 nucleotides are TGTGCCAGCAGCTTAGATGGGCAGGGGTCACAGCCCCAGCATTTT. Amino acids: CASSLDGQGSQPQHF.

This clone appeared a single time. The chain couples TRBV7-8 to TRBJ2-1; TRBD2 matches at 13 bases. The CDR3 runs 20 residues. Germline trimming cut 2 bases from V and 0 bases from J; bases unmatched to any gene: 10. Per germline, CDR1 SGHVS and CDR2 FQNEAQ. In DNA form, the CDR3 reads TGTGCCAGCAGCTTACTGGGACAGGGACTAGCGGGATACTCCTACAATGAGCAGTTCTTC. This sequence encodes CASSLLGQGLAGYSYNEQFF.

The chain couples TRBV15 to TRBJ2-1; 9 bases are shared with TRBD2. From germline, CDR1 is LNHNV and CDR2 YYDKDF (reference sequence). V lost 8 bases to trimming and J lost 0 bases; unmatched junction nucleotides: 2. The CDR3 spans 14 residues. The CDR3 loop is CATRAGGSYNEQFF. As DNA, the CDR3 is TGTGCCACCCGAGCGGGGGGCTCCTACAATGAGCAGTTCTTC.